This T cell receptor beta chain appears in the sequencing data of a study of cytomegalovirus exposure and HLA in healthy donors. Looked up from germline, CDR1 is SNHLY and CDR2 is FYNNEI. V gave up 7 bases and J gave up 2 bases, with 6 bases separating them. This CDR3 spans 11 amino acids. Study-level results: Rarity held for most TCR sequences, but there were some public TCRs that occurred in many donors. Later work associated fewer than 20,000 TCR beta sequences with HLA alleles at 0.05 false discovery rate. TCR beta V- and J-gene trimming, according to a later analysis, was linked to a missense DCLRE1C variant.

The PCR used 60 Vbeta and 13 Jbeta primers. TCRdb's copy holds only in-frame clones and misses some; the assay was immunoSEQ multiplex PCR. Of approximately 79,000 clones in the sample, around 70% were seen once. In regard to this clone: What it binds is unknown.

This TCR came from a middle-aged man in good health and CMV-seropositive. The chain combines TRBV2 with TRBJ2-7; D unresolved. Sequences were obtained from PBMCs. The CDR3 nucleotides are TGTGCCAGCATGGCAGCCTACGAGCAGTACTTC. It yields the protein CASMAAYEQYF.